The TCR beta chain described here comes from a study of blood T cells in healthy people across ages. Study-level findings and limits: Age showed a roughly linear inverse relationship with TCR beta diversity per million T cells.

This clonotype was recorded a few times. Antigen: not known. V lost 7 bases and J lost 10, with 17 bases in between. Germline CDR1 reads SNHLY; CDR2 reads FYNNEI. There are 14 residues in the CDR3. Combining a sample-barcoded 5' primer with a J-beta primer mix, a second PCR ran for roughly 7 to 12 cycles. TCRdb recomputed calls from the 5' RACE reads with MiXCR, one row per CDR3 protein. Here the sample spans approximately 600,000 distinct CDR3 sequences, 58% being singletons. The V gene is TRBV2, the J gene TRBJ1-6; D gene ambiguous. The TCR comes from a man in his 60s in good health. The sample comprised blood. The DNA of the CDR3 is TGTGCCAGCACCTTTACTGGGAGGAACTCACCCCTCCACTTT. It is translated as CASTFTGRNSPLHF.